These 22 T cell receptor beta chains came from one sample sequenced in a study of T cell responses to AZD1222 COVID-19 vaccine. Data came from immunoSEQ multiplex PCR; TCRdb stores just in-frame clones and leaves some out. There are 100,000 to 150,000 clones in the sample; approximately 88% occur only once, and 25% to 35% lies in the top ten. This material consisted of peripheral blood, taken on day 0 of AZD1222 vaccination. The receptors shown here come from an adult in good health.

The CDR3 nucleotides read TGTGCCAGCAGCCCCAGGGGGCTGGATCGCAATCAGCCCCAGCATTTT. Its protein is CASSPRGLDRNQPQHF. This chain connects TRBV3-1 (or the pseudogene TRBV3-2) to TRBJ1-5; TRBD1 agrees at 8 bases. Germline V gene lookup returns CDR1 LGHDT and CDR2 YNNKEL (reference sequence). With 4 bases clipped from V and 2 bases from J, the junction kept 7 bases outside the gene matches. CDR3 size: 16 residues.

The rearrangement uses TRBV3-1 (or the pseudogene TRBV3-2) and TRBJ1-6; unclear D gene. Germline lookup yields CDR1 LGHDT and CDR2 YNNKEL (reference sequence). This CDR3 comprises 14 residues. V dropped 2 bases and J dropped 8 bases, with 10 bases sitting between them. In DNA form, the CDR3 reads TGTGCCAGCAGCCAACCACATCCTTATTCACCCCTCCACTTT. Amino acid sequence: CASSQPHPYSPLHF.

The CDR3 DNA sequence: TGTGCCAGCAGCCCCGACAGGTACGAGCAGTACTTC. Translated: CASSPDRYEQYF. The chain is built from TRBV13 and TRBJ2-7; perhaps TRBD1 as D (6 bases). Trimming removed 5 bases at V and 4 bases at J, with 9 bases between. This CDR3 spans 12 amino acids. CDR1 PRHDT and CDR2 FYEKMQ come from the germline V gene (reference sequence).

The V gene is TRBV7-9, the J gene TRBJ2-1; 11 nucleotides match TRBD2. This CDR3 region has 16 residues. Losses at the gene ends were 5 bases for V and 7 bases for J; bases not matched to a gene: 10. Germline lookup yields CDR1 SEHNR and CDR2 FQNEAQ (reference sequence). The CDR3 DNA follows: TGTGCCAGCAGCCCTCCGGGACTAGCGGAGTCGAATGAGCAGTTCTTC. As protein: CASSPPGLAESNEQFF.

As DNA, the CDR3 is TGTGCCAGCAGTTTATTAGTAGGATTTGAAGCTTTCTTT. Its protein product is CASSLLVGFEAFF. The rearrangement links TRBV27 to TRBJ1-1; D is ambiguous. In germline, CDR1 is MNHEY, CDR2 SMNVEV (reference sequence). The V and J ends lost 1 base and 7 bases respectively, with 10 bases between them. This CDR3 contains 13 residues.

The chain is built from TRBV9 and TRBJ2-2; 10 bases line up with TRBD1. The CDR3 has 15 residues. The germline V gene encodes CDR1 SGDLS and CDR2 YYNGEE. V lost 4 bases to trimming and J lost 4 bases; unmatched junction nucleotides: 4. Here the CDR3 DNA reads TGTGCCAGCAGCCCCGGACAGGGGGGCACCGGGGAGCTGTTTTTT. It translates to CASSPGQGGTGELFF.

This chain joins TRBV11-2 and TRBJ2-7; 7 bases agree with TRBD1. Germline CDR1 reads SGHAT; CDR2 reads FQNNGV. V gave up 6 bases and J gave up 5 bases; unmatched junction bases: 7. This CDR3 is built from 13 residues. The CDR3 spells CASRHRTGDEQYF. Here the CDR3 DNA reads TGTGCCAGCAGACACAGAACAGGGGACGAGCAGTACTTC.

The V gene is TRBV4-1, the J gene TRBJ1-2, with 7 bases identical to TRBD1. Trimming at V came to 0 bases and at J to 13 bases, leaving 11 bases not matched to a gene. The germline V gene encodes CDR1 MGHRA and CDR2 YSYEKL. This CDR3 spans 14 amino acids. DNA of the CDR3: TGCGCCAGCAGCCAAGAGGGGGCAGGGGGGAGTCTCACCTTC. As protein: CASSQEGAGGSLTF.

This clone was seen repeatedly, ten times or more. The CDR3 region is CASRDGTLNGYTF. CDR3 DNA: TGTGCCAGCAGAGACGGGACCCTGAATGGCTACACCTTC. The chain links TRBV6-6 to TRBJ1-2; D may be TRBD1 (5 bases). This CDR3 comprises 13 residues. The V gene's germline CDR1 is MNHNY and CDR2 SVGAGI (reference sequence). V was clipped by 6 bases and J by 6 bases, with 14 bases between them.

Here the CDR3 DNA reads TGTGCCAGCAGTTACCCGTCTGGGACTCGTGACTATGGCTACACCTTC. Translated, it gives CASSYPSGTRDYGYTF. The chain employs TRBV6-5 and TRBJ1-2; tentatively, D is TRBD1 (5 bases). The CDR3 runs 16 residues. Germline lookup yields CDR1 MNHEY and CDR2 SVGAGI. V was cut by 2 bases and J by 3 bases, with 16 bases left in between.

The chain recombines TRBV27 with TRBJ1-5; 12 bases agree with TRBD1. The ends lost 6 bases at V and 6 bases at J; junction bases unmatched: 6. This CDR3 contains 15 residues. The V gene's germline CDR1 is MNHEY and CDR2 SMNVEV (reference sequence). The CDR3 reads CASRPGQGARQPQHF. The CDR3 DNA reads as TGTGCCAGCAGGCCGGGACAGGGGGCTCGTCAGCCCCAGCATTTT.

In this sample, this clone turned up a few times. The chain links TRBV11-3 to TRBJ1-1, with D maybe TRBD1 (5 bases). Looked up from germline, CDR1 is SGHNT and CDR2 is YENEEA. The CDR3 is 12 amino acids. The V end was cut by 5 bases, the J end by 1 base, with 5 bases between. CDR3 DNA: TGTGCCAGCAGCGGGGGGAACACTGAAGCTTTCTTT. Translation gives CASSGGNTEAFF.

The table lists this clone with a few counts. The CDR3 reads CASSAQGGTEAFF. CDR3 nucleotide sequence: TGTGCCAGCAGCGCCCAAGGAGGAACTGAAGCTTTCTTT. The genes are TRBV7-9 and TRBJ1-1; D is uncertain. Trimming took 5 bases from V and 5 from J, leaving 12 bases between them. Germline V lookup: CDR1 SEHNR, CDR2 FQNEAQ (reference sequence). This CDR3 is built from 13 residues.

This chain joins TRBV11-2 and TRBJ2-5; TRBD2 agrees at 7 bases. V dropped 4 bases and J dropped 0; count of bases not matched to a gene: 11. This CDR3 has 17 amino acids. Germline V gene sequence: CDR1 SGHAT, CDR2 FQNNGV. The CDR3 bases are TGTGCCAGCAGCTCAATAGCACTAGCGCCGTACCAAGAGACCCAGTACTTC. Encoded protein: CASSSIALAPYQETQYF.

This chain uses TRBV3-1 (or the pseudogene TRBV3-2) with TRBJ2-2; unclear D gene. The CDR3 contains 14 residues. The V gene's germline CDR1 is LGHDT and CDR2 YNNKEL (reference sequence). With 3 bases removed from V and 2 bases from J, the gap between germline ends came to 7 bases. DNA for the CDR3: TGTGCCAGCAGCCAGCTGCCCAACACCGGGGAGCTGTTTTTT. It yields the protein CASSQLPNTGELFF.

V is TRBV18 and J is TRBJ1-1; weak D call: TRBD1 (6 bases). The CDR3 consists of 18 residues. The germline CDR1 and CDR2 sequences are KGHSH and LQKENI. The V and J ends lost 6 bases and 3 bases respectively, with 26 bases between them. CDR3 in amino acids: CASSHRRGAGLWDTEAFF. The CDR3 DNA sequence: TGTGCCAGCTCGCACCGGAGGGGGGCAGGGCTATGGGACACTGAAGCTTTCTTT.

This chain uses TRBV24-1 with TRBJ1-1, with 8 bases identical to TRBD1. The CDR3 runs 17 residues. The germline gives CDR1 KGHDR, CDR2 SFDVKD. The V segment lost 3 bases and the J segment 0 bases; nucleotides outside the gene matches: 8. Here the CDR3 reads CATSDPDREYLNTEAFF. CDR3 bases: TGTGCCACCAGTGATCCGGACAGGGAATATTTGAACACTGAAGCTTTCTTT.

The rearrangement joins TRBV3-1 (or the pseudogene TRBV3-2) to TRBJ2-5, with D hard to call. The CDR3 is 12 residues long. Trimming removed 4 bases at V and 5 bases at J, with 8 bases between. Germline values: CDR1 LGHDT, CDR2 YNNKEL (reference sequence). The CDR3, as DNA: TGTGCCAGCAGCCTACTTATGGAGACCCAGTACTTC. It codes for CASSLLMETQYF.

The V call is TRBV29-1, the J call TRBJ2-7; unclear D gene. The V end was cut by 2 bases, the J end by 12 bases, with 11 bases between. The germline V gene has CDR1 SQVTM and CDR2 ANQGSEA. The CDR3 has 10 residues. In nucleotides, the CDR3 is TGCAGCGTTGAATCGGCCGGAACGTACTTC. Translation: CSVESAGTYF.

This chain joins TRBV2 and TRBJ1-1; TRBD1 might be the D (6 bases). CDR3 length: 15 residues. Germline V CDR1 and CDR2: SNHLY, FYNNEI. V gave up 2 bases and J gave up 5 bases, with 15 bases separating them. Here the CDR3 DNA reads TGTGCCAGCAGTGAATTGCAGGGGTTGGGGACTGAAGCTTTCTTT. It yields the protein CASSELQGLGTEAFF.

This clone was seen a few times. The chain links TRBV6-2 or TRBV6-3 to TRBJ2-1; the match to TRBD2 covers 9 bases. The CDR3 runs to 17 residues. Germline lookup yields CDR1 MNHEY and CDR2 SVGEGT. After removal of 0 bases from V and 4 bases from J, the junction contained 7 bases not matched to a gene. The DNA for the CDR3 is TGTGCCAGCAGTTACTCTGGCCCTAGCGGGATATACAATGAGCAGTTCTTC. This codes for CASSYSGPSGIYNEQFF.

In nucleotides, the CDR3 is TGTGCCAGCAGCCTTTCAGGGGGAACCTACGAGCAGTACTTC. Translating gives CASSLSGGTYEQYF. The chain links TRBV6-2 or TRBV6-3 to TRBJ2-7, with TRBD1 identical over 7 bases. The ends lost 6 bases at V and 2 bases at J; junction bases unmatched: 7. Germline-derived CDR1 and CDR2 are MNHEY and SVGEGT. This CDR3 contains 14 residues.